The present T cell receptor beta chain was sequenced within a study of PD-L1 blockade in urothelial cancer. Overall study: Prior regimens of chemotherapy numbered 0 to 3 per patient. Blood samples had a median of 141,255 T cells, 83,000 or so unique TCRs, and clonality approximately 0.08.

Only one count was recorded for this clone. Each patient presented with locally advanced or metastatic urothelial carcinoma. Pretreatment and on-treatment blood mononuclear cell samples were taken, totaling between 1 and 8 time points per patient. Using immunoSEQ multiplex PCR, the repertoire was profiled, and TCRdb retains in-frame clones only, with some absent. Of fewer than 130,000 clones listed, approximately 86% are singletons. This specimen consisted of PBMCs, obtained around atezolizumab (anti-PD-L1) treatment. This clonotype was obtained from a man between 50 and 59 years old with urothelial cancer.

The CDR3 DNA sequence: TGTGCCACCTTTAGGGGGTCCGGGGAGCTGTTTTTT. It codes for CATFRGSGELFF. This chain uses TRBV19 with TRBJ2-2; TRBD1 might be the D (6 bases). V was clipped by 10 bases and J by 6 bases, with 12 bases between them. Germline values: CDR1 LNHDA, CDR2 SQIVND (reference sequence). CDR3 size: 12 residues.